Listed below are T cell receptor beta chains from one sample, sequenced in a study of T cell clonotyping in hematopoietic cell transplantation. The table came from immunoSEQ multiplex PCR; TCRdb's copy has only in-frame clones and leaves some out. The profile shows 9,500 to 15,000 clones, approximately 89% of them singletons. Specimen: peripheral blood mononuclear cells. Receptor source: a human donor who either received an allogeneic hematopoietic cell transplant for a myeloid malignancy or was a related donor (not recorded which). Some clones in this sample may be carry-over from other donors' samples. The CDR3 runs from the conserved cysteine through the conserved F or W. D genes are given only for firm matches. Rows may omit the clone size; those that give it use once, few, many or a size class.

TRBV9	TRBD1	TRBJ2-7	-	CASSVGFTGTGSAYEQYF
TRBV19	-	TRBJ1-5	-	CASSIGWQGNQPQHF
TRBV4-1	-	TRBJ2-3	-	CASSQEEGFTDTQYF
TRBV9	-	TRBJ1-1	-	CASSEVGGARSTEAFF
TRBV27	-	TRBJ1-1	once	CASSLSISTEAFF
TRBV6-1	-	TRBJ1-3	-	CASSEGRRIGNTIYF
TRBV6-5	TRBD2	TRBJ2-7	-	CASRGTSASYEQYF
TRBV19	TRBD1	TRBJ1-3	-	CASSLTGTGVNTIYF
TRBV7-3	-	TRBJ2-1	-	CASSLHGSTNEQFF
TRBV4-3	-	TRBJ1-1	-	CASSQDRWGREAFF
TRBV5-6	-	TRBJ2-6	-	CASSLRANVLTF
TRBV9	-	TRBJ2-2	-	CASSVTSFPTGELFF
TRBV7-8	TRBD1	TRBJ1-6	-	CASGEGQGFYNSPLHF
TRBV5-1	-	TRBJ1-5	-	CASRPGTDQNQPQHF
TRBV4-2	-	TRBJ1-2	-	CASSHPGREDGYTF
TRBV7-7	TRBD2	TRBJ2-1	-	CASSLGRLSGGANEQFF
TRBV30	-	TRBJ2-3	-	CAWSDGDTQYF
TRBV7-3	-	TRBJ2-3	-	CASSLRGGDTDTQYF
TRBV5-4	TRBD1	TRBJ1-1	once	CASSRTGQNTEAFF
TRBV9	TRBD1	TRBJ1-5	-	CASSQTGGEVQPQHF
TRBV9	-	TRBJ2-3	-	CASGPSTDTQYF
TRBV7-9	-	TRBJ1-5	-	CASSLSNQPQHF